This entry concerns a single TCR beta chain. Its antigen is not known. This sample is part of a study of a mutant IDH1 vaccine in newly diagnosed glioma. TCRdb keeps only in-frame clones here, not all; method: immunoSEQ multiplex PCR. The sample records 13,000 or so clones, roughly four fifths being singletons. Time point meaning: week 47, end of study. All doses held 300 ug of mutant IDH1 20-mer peptide, with topical imiquimod. The CDR3 runs to 15 residues. Germline V lookup: CDR1 LNHDA, CDR2 SQIVND (reference sequence). Trimming took 7 bases from V and 4 from J, leaving 17 bases between them. The chain has TRBV19 and TRBJ2-1; no clear D. This TCR was recovered from a woman aged 40 to 49 with glioma. This sample comprised PBMCs, obtained from a glioma patient whose treatment included an IDH1 peptide vaccine. CDR3 protein: CASTSLERNYNEQFF. The DNA for the CDR3 is TGTGCCAGTACTTCCTTAGAGAGAAATTACAATGAGCAGTTCTTC. Together with reference TRBV19 and TRBJ2-1, the CDR3 gives the full variable domain: DGGITQSPKYLFRKEGQNVTLSCEQNLNHDAMYWYRQDPGQGLRLIYYSQIVNDFQKGDIAEGYSVSREKKESFPLTVTSAQKNPTAFYLCASTSLERNYNEQFFGPGTRLTVL.